This record looks at one TCR beta chain sequence and its context. Its antigen is still unknown. The sample originates from a study of identical twins. There were only healthy Caucasians among the donors. Overall study results and limits: Twin sharing of out-of-frame TCR alpha was underestimated by models in monozygotic pairs.

Template switching introduced a universal primer site, and the cDNA bore unique molecular identifiers. MiXCR was run by TCRdb on the 5' RACE reads, yielding one entry per CDR3 protein. Among hundreds of thousands of distinct CDR3 sequences listed, 10% to 15% were seen once. The data were also submitted as part of a second study, on yellow fever vaccine responses in identical twins. As reported in that work: On the reported evidence, twins' vaccine T cell responses seemed partly convergent and partly personalized.

This clonotype originated in a woman between 18 and 29 years old in good health. Specimen: PBMCs.

CDR3 region: CASSQGRWGGTDEQFF. For the CDR3, the DNA is TGTGCCAGCAGCCAAGGTCGGTGGGGGGGGACGGATGAGCAGTTCTTC. The chain is built from TRBV4-2 and TRBJ2-1, with 7 positions matching TRBD2. Germline V gives CDR1 LGHNA, CDR2 YNFKEQ. The CDR3 spans 16 residues. Unmatched junction bases numbered 11, after V lost 1 base and J lost 8 bases.